This T cell receptor (beta chain) came from a study of CD8+ T cells in alopecia areata (dated by TCRdb to the late 2010s). Describing the broader study: The treated patients, all with moderate-to-severe alopecia areata, were enrolled in an open-label pilot trial of oral tofacitinib given at 5 to 10 mg twice daily. In both human patients and the C3H/HeJ mouse model, the study applied high-throughput TCRbeta sequencing to look at T cell clonal expansion in alopecia areata. The RNA source kit depended on sample type: the PAXgene miRNA kit for fixed scalp, the miRNeasy kit for PBMCs, and the RNeasy kit for mouse skin. Disease severity in treated patients was measured with the SALT score, which quantifies the percentage of affected scalp surface area. TCRbeta CDR3 regions were amplified by immunoSEQ multiplex PCR with 35 Vbeta forward and 13 Jbeta reverse primers. Scalp clonality was compared among normal scalp (n=4), patchy alopecia areata scalp (n=8), and alopecia totalis/universalis scalp (n=8). Patients stayed on tofacitinib for 6 to 18 months and then had 6 months of follow-up off drug so that delayed response and recurrence could be assessed. Biopsies were taken from tofacitinib-treated patients at baseline and at 4 and 24 weeks of treatment, and a later scalp biopsy was taken in several of the tofacitinib-treated patients. In humans, TCRbeta sequencing was performed on scalp tissue and on sorted CD4+ and CD8+ peripheral blood T cells from healthy controls and from patients with patchy or totalis/universalis alopecia areata. What the authors observed across the whole study: Shared TCR sequences between patients were less evident than in mice, which may be partly attributable to HLA diversity in the patient population. Higher clonality and more expanded CD8+ clones were observed in lesional scalp than in normal scalp, particularly in alopecia totalis/universalis, a finding suggestive of antigenic drive. Tofacitinib significantly decreased scalp clonality and the number of expanded CD8+ clones among the top 100 scalp clones. Unlike mouse skin, where gammadelta T cells dominate, normal human skin contains resident alphabeta T cells that get sequenced too, which complicates analysis of the scalp TCR repertoire. Many expanded lesional clones were found to persist in scalp and blood during tofacitinib treatment, and relapse after treatment cessation may be partly explained by this persistence. Because the treated cohort was small and had only one nonresponder, larger studies are needed to examine links between baseline CD8+ expansion and response.

The table lists this clone with a few counts. What this receptor recognizes is not known. Base qualities are missing; no much larger clone stands one base away. The sample's time point label is to be understood as: about four weeks on oral tofacitinib. This specimen's treatment or condition label, per the study, means: oral pan-JAK inhibitor, 5-10 mg twice daily. Lesional scalp punch biopsies and peripheral blood were collected from alopecia areata patients. PBMCs were separated by density centrifugation and stained for CD3, CD4 and CD8, after which CD4+ and CD8+ T cells were sorted on a FACSAria. V lost 3 bases and J lost 4 bases, and the count of bases not matched to a germline gene is 3. CDR1 and CDR2 are read off the germline V gene as SGHRS and YFSETQ. There are 14 amino acids in the CDR3, from cysteine to phenylalanine inclusive. Kept here is only the CDR3 DNA, which spans 42 bases and is read in frame from base 1.

Library method: the immunoSEQ multiplex PCR assay. To provide template for TCR sequencing, every sample had RNA extracted and reverse transcribed into cDNA. First-strand cDNA was synthesized using SuperScript III with a 2:1 mix of oligo-dT and random hexamers. A synthetic immune receptor repertoire was used to measure amplification bias, and any remaining bias was corrected computationally. Per the original workflow: Raw reads were preprocessed to remove errors, and CDR3 was defined according to IMGT conventions as the region from the conserved cysteine to phenylalanine. Clonality was computed as 1 minus the Shannon entropy, with the entropy normalized by log2 of the number of productive unique TCRs. Whether scalp clones were CD4 or CD8 was inferred by matching scalp TCRbeta sequences against CD4 and CD8 repertoires sorted from blood. This immuneACCESS table, as held by TCRdb, lists in-frame sequences with V and J called but not all clones. Of the missing ones, under half trace to an unresolved V gene in checked studies; the others have no known cause. The DNA was the basis for D and trimming; V, J and clone size are from that table. The sample records 150,000 or so clones, just over 65% of which are singletons. The biggest ten clones account for over 0.85% of the sample.

The source of this sequence is a human donor with alopecia areata. This chain joins TRBV5-1 to TRBJ2-2; a stretch of 7 junction bases matches TRBD1. This specimen consisted of CD4+ T cells sorted from blood, obtained at week 4, from a patient treated with tofacitinib. The CDR3 reads as follows: CASSYHRGTGELFF. The DNA is as follows: TGCGCCAGCAGCTACCACAGGGGCACCGGGGAGCTGTTTTTT.